A single sample is the source of the 28 T cell receptor beta chains below, sequenced in a study of blood T cells in healthy people across ages. Then a second PCR, running roughly 7 to 12 cycles, was carried out with a sample-barcoded 5' primer and a J-beta primer mix. TCRdb ran MiXCR on the 5' RACE reads and lists one entry per CDR3 protein. This table holds some 790,000 distinct CDR3 sequences, 25% to 30% found once. The sequencing sample was made of blood. The receptors were gathered from a woman older than 75 in good health.

This clonotype was seen a handful of times. The chain uses TRBV29-1 and TRBJ2-1, with TRBD2 matching over 9 bases. The J call may be in error: the DNA end matches TRBJ2-7 better. CDR1 and CDR2 (germline): SQVTM, ANQGSEA. The CDR3 has 14 amino acids. DNA of the CDR3: TGCAGCGTAGCGGGGGGTTGGTCCTACAATGAGCAGTACTTC. Protein sequence: CSVAGGWSYNEQYF.

This clonotype has only a few counts. This chain links TRBV6-5 with TRBJ2-1; 7 bases fit TRBD2. Trimming took 4 bases from V and 0 from J; bases not matched to a gene: 6. CDR1 MNHEY and CDR2 SVGAGI come from the germline V gene. The CDR3 is made up of 16 amino acids. CDR3 amino acids: CASSSLTSSSYNEQFF. DNA for the CDR3: TGTGCCAGCAGTTCCCTGACTAGCAGCTCCTACAATGAGCAGTTCTTC.

This clonotype has a count of ten or more. The chain couples TRBV6-2 or TRBV6-3 to TRBJ2-3; the D gene could be TRBD1 or TRBD2 (5 bases each). The CDR3 is 15 amino acids. V lost 7 bases and J lost 1, with 15 bases in between. Per germline, CDR1 MNHEY and CDR2 SVGEGT. The CDR3 sequence is CASIHRDPRTDTQYF. CDR3 DNA sequence: TGTGCCAGCATTCATAGGGACCCGCGCACAGATACGCAGTATTTT.

The table lists this clonotype with many counts. This chain connects TRBV20-1 to TRBJ2-5; D is possibly TRBD1 or TRBD2 (5 bases each). The V gene lost 0 bases and the J gene lost 4 bases, with 9 bases spanning the gap. The length of the CDR3 is 13 residues. Germline V gives CDR1 DFQATT, CDR2 SNEGSKA (reference sequence). The CDR3 loop is CSARDGGRETQYF. DNA for the CDR3: TGCAGTGCTAGAGATGGGGGAAGAGAGACCCAGTACTTC.

This clonotype was recorded a few times. The V call is TRBV20-1, the J call TRBJ2-3; D is possibly TRBD2 (7 bases). Per the germline V gene, CDR1 is DFQATT and CDR2 is SNEGSKA (reference sequence). This CDR3 region has 13 residues. Deletions cut 6 bases from V and 6 bases from J, with 16 bases between. CDR3 loop: CSAPRGGVDTQYF. The DNA of the CDR3 is TGCAGTGCCCCAAGGGGGGGTGTGGATACGCAGTATTTT.

This clonotype occurred many times. This chain uses TRBV20-1 with TRBJ2-1; unclear D gene. The CDR3 runs 11 residues. In germline, CDR1 is DFQATT, CDR2 SNEGSKA (reference sequence). V lost 0 bases and J lost 10, with 7 bases in between. The CDR3 loop reads CSARDRREQFF. CDR3 nucleotides: TGCAGTGCTAGAGATCGGCGCGAGCAGTTCTTC.

This clonotype was counted many times. This chain uses TRBV5-1 with TRBJ2-7, with TRBD2 matching over 9 bases. CDR3 length: 16 residues. Germline values: CDR1 SGHRS, CDR2 YFSETQ. Unmatched junction bases numbered 7, after V lost 1 base and J lost 2 bases. Written as DNA, the CDR3 is TGCGCCAGCAGCTTGCTAGCGGGGTCTCCACCCTACGAGCAGTACTTC. Amino acids: CASSLLAGSPPYEQYF.

This clonotype occurred many times. This chain uses TRBV7-2 with TRBJ2-7; 7 bases match TRBD1. After removal of 7 bases from V and 0 bases from J, the junction contained 12 bases not matched to a gene. The CDR3 sequence is 16 residues long. The germline CDR1 and CDR2 sequences are SGHTA and FQGNSA. The CDR3 DNA follows: TGTGCCAGCACCCGAGCCCCGGGACAGAGCTCCTACGAGCAGTACTTC. Translation: CASTRAPGQSSYEQYF.

This clonotype was seen at least ten times. The chain recombines TRBV12-3 or TRBV12-4 with TRBJ1-6, with D perhaps matching TRBD1 (5 bases). Trimming cost V 0 bases and J 9 bases, with 21 bases left between them. The CDR3 extends over 18 amino acids. The CDR3 nucleotides read TGTGCCAGCAGTTTAGCCCACAGGTCCAGCTCGGGGGGTTCACCCCTCCACTTT. Its protein is CASSLAHRSSSGGSPLHF.

This clonotype has a count of ten or more. The chain joins TRBV5-5 to TRBJ2-7, with D hard to call. This CDR3 comprises 11 residues. Germline CDR1 SGHKS, CDR2 YYEKEE (reference sequence). Trimming took off 4 bases at V and 6 bases at J, with 8 bases between the two ends. CDR3 DNA: TGTGCCAGCAGCCCCGCTCTCGAGCAGTACTTC. Protein: CASSPALEQYF.

J is TRBJ1-1 and V is TRBV5-1; the match to TRBD1 covers 8 bases. Germline values: CDR1 SGHRS, CDR2 YFSETQ. J was trimmed by 3 bases and V by 3 bases; bases with no gene match: 7. The CDR3 has 15 amino acids. The CDR3 DNA sequence: TGCGCCAGCAGCTCCTACAGGGGGAAGTACACTGAAGCTTTCTTT. As protein: CASSSYRGKYTEAFF.

The rearrangement joins TRBV29-1 to TRBJ2-5; D gene unclear. Trimming cost V 7 bases and J 6 bases, with 12 bases left between them. The CDR3 loop spans 11 amino acids. Germline V gene data show CDR1 as SQVTM and CDR2 as ANQGSEA. The CDR3 loop is CSAGWGQTQYF. The CDR3 DNA sequence: TGCAGCGCCGGGTGGGGTCAGACCCAGTACTTC.

About this clonotype itself: A junction boundary mismatches the germline segment, possibly from a read error. V and J are TRBV7-2 and TRBJ2-4; 7 bases line up with TRBD2. The better agreement between TRBJ2-7 and the DNA end casts doubt on the J call. This CDR3 region has 15 residues. Germline loops: CDR1 SGHTA, CDR2 FQGNSA. CDR3 nucleotide sequence: TGTGCCAGCAGCTTAGAGCGGGGCTCCTCCTGCGAGCAGTACTTC. It yields the protein CASSLERGSSCEQYF.

With regard to this clonotype: A much larger clone is a single base away; this may be a read error. This rearrangement joins TRBV6-1 to TRBJ2-1; D is undetermined. The germline V gene encodes CDR1 MNHNS and CDR2 SASEGT. Trimming took off 6 bases at V and 6 bases at J, with 15 bases between the two ends. The CDR3 extends over 14 amino acids. CDR3 in DNA: TGTGCCAGCAGCGCGGTGGCGGCTATCAATGAGCAGTTCTTC. This sequence encodes CASSAVAAINEQFF.

This clonotype was detected many times. The chain has TRBV7-2 and TRBJ2-7; TRBD2 is a possible D gene (5 bases). V shed 2 bases and J shed 5 bases, with 10 bases lying between them. The CDR3 has 13 residues. Germline lookup yields CDR1 SGHTA and CDR2 FQGNSA. The DNA of the CDR3 is TGTGCCAGCAGCTTAAACAACGGGGACGAGCAGTACTTC. Translating gives CASSLNNGDEQYF.

This clonotype has just a few counts. This chain connects TRBV24-1 to TRBJ2-5; 7 bases map to TRBD1. Germline CDR1 and CDR2: KGHDR and SFDVKD. This CDR3 spans 16 amino acids. V was pared by 3 bases and J by 4 bases, with 10 bases of the junction left unmatched. CDR3 loop: CATSDRGTDLLETQYF. The DNA of the CDR3 is TGTGCCACCAGTGATCGTGGGACAGATCTTTTAGAGACCCAGTACTTC.

This clonotype was found many times. This chain connects TRBV10-3 to TRBJ2-1, with TRBD2 matching 7 bases. The CDR3 runs 15 residues. With 5 bases clipped from V and 10 bases from J, the junction kept 14 bases outside the gene matches. Germline loops: CDR1 ENHRY, CDR2 SYGVKD. The CDR3 sequence is CAISRVGGGVDEQFF. The CDR3 DNA reads as TGTGCCATCAGTCGCGTAGGCGGGGGAGTAGACGAGCAGTTCTTC.

This clonotype has just a few counts. This chain links TRBV7-8 with TRBJ2-5, with D unclear. CDR3 length equals 13 residues. CDR1 is SGHVS and CDR2 is FQNEAQ in the germline V gene. Trimming pared 4 bases from V and 4 bases from J, leaving 10 bases between. The chain's CDR3 is CASSSPGLETQYF. The CDR3 coding sequence is TGTGCCAGCAGCTCCCCCGGATTAGAGACCCAGTACTTC. The whole variable domain, remainder taken from reference TRBV7-8 and TRBJ2-5, is GAGVSQSPRYKVAKRGQDVALRCDPISGHVSLFWYQQALGQGPEFLTYFQNEAQLDKSGLPSDRFFAERPEGSVSTLKIQRTQQEDSAVYLCASSSPGLETQYFGPGTRLLVL.

This clonotype occurred many times. CDR3: CASSQPSRGGRETQYF. The CDR3 DNA sequence: TGTGCCAGCAGCCAGCCGTCGCGGGGGGGCCGCGAGACCCAGTACTTC. The chain uses TRBV11-2 and TRBJ2-5, with 9 bases that match TRBD2. Trimming at V came to 5 bases and at J to 5 bases, leaving 12 bases not matched to a gene. The germline CDR1 and CDR2 sequences are SGHAT and FQNNGV. This CDR3 spans 16 amino acids.

This clonotype was detected only once. DNA of the CDR3: TGTGCCTGGAGTGTAGCCCGGACAGGCTCAAATGAAAAACTGTTTTTT. Residues: CAWSVARTGSNEKLFF. V gene TRBV30 combines with J gene TRBJ1-4; TRBD1 agrees at 7 bases. Germline CDR1 GTSNPN, CDR2 SVGIG (reference sequence). The CDR3 runs 16 residues. The V gene end was trimmed by 0 bases and the J gene end by 5 bases; junction bases not matched to a gene: 9.

A few counts support this clonotype. The chain joins TRBV12-3 or TRBV12-4 to TRBJ2-2, with 11 positions matching TRBD1. Unmatched junction bases numbered 10, after V lost 6 bases and J lost 7 bases. This CDR3 has 16 residues. The CDR3, as DNA: TGTGCCAGCAGGGACGCCGGACAGGGGGCGAGCGGGGAGCTGTTTTTT. Residues: CASRDAGQGASGELFF.

This clonotype has just a few counts. The V gene is TRBV30, the J gene TRBJ2-5, with 7 bases matching TRBD1. Germline V gene sequence: CDR1 GTSNPN, CDR2 SVGIG (reference sequence). V lost 0 bases, J lost 11 bases, and 9 bases stayed unmatched. CDR3 length: 13 residues. The CDR3 spells CAWSVEQGFEQYF. The DNA of the CDR3 is TGTGCCTGGAGTGTAGAACAGGGGTTTGAGCAGTACTTC.

This clonotype showed up many times. The J gene is TRBJ2-5, the V gene TRBV5-1, with 7 nucleotides matching TRBD1. In germline, CDR1 is SGHRS, CDR2 YFSETQ. The CDR3 spans 16 residues. V trimming: 5 bases; J trimming: 3 bases; junction bases outside the gene matches: 13. The CDR3 is CASRLWGRGGEETQYF. CDR3 coding DNA: TGCGCCAGCAGGCTATGGGGGAGAGGGGGCGAAGAGACCCAGTACTTC.

There are a few counts of this clonotype. A read error may be the cause here, since a much bigger clone is one base away. The rearrangement joins TRBV7-2 to TRBJ2-5; 9 nucleotides agree with TRBD2. The trim removed 5 bases at V and 11 bases at J, leaving 18 bases unmatched. Germline V CDR1 and CDR2: SGHTA, FQGNSA. The CDR3 covers 16 residues. In DNA form, the CDR3 reads TGTGCCAGCAGCGTTAGCGGGGGTTCCTTTATGAATGAGCAGTACTTC. It codes for CASSVSGGSFMNEQYF.

This clonotype has ten or more counts. This rearrangement joins TRBV7-8 to TRBJ2-7; 10 bases line up with TRBD1. From germline, CDR1 is SGHVS and CDR2 FQNEAQ. Unmatched junction bases numbered 6, after V lost 5 bases and J lost 2 bases. CDR3 length: 15 residues. The CDR3 is CASSQSGTGAYEQYF. CDR3 coding DNA: TGTGCCAGCAGCCAATCCGGGACAGGGGCCTACGAGCAGTACTTC.

This clonotype was counted at least ten times. The chain combines TRBV7-2 with TRBJ1-5; D gene uncertain. The CDR3 covers 13 residues. V lost 5 bases to trimming and J lost 5 bases, with 10 bases between them. CDR1 and CDR2 (germline): SGHTA, FQGNSA. The CDR3 DNA is TGTGCCAGCAGCCCCCGGTTCGATCAGCCCCAGCATTTT. It translates to CASSPRFDQPQHF. The full variable domain, in which reference TRBV7-2 and TRBJ1-5 provide the parts outside the CDR3, is GAGVSQSPSNKVTEKGKDVELRCDPISGHTALYWYRQSLGQGLEFLIYFQGNSAPDKSGLPSDRFSAERTGGSVSTLTIQRTQQEDSAVYLCASSPRFDQPQHFGDGTRLSIL.

This clonotype showed up just a few times. The chain uses TRBV7-2 and TRBJ1-4; 7 bases match TRBD1. The germline V gene encodes CDR1 SGHTA and CDR2 FQGNSA. Trimming cost V 4 bases and J 8 bases; bases outside gene matches: 7. This CDR3 has 14 amino acids. CDR3 protein: CASSSQGFGEKLFF. CDR3 bases: TGTGCCAGCAGCTCACAGGGGTTCGGCGAAAAACTGTTTTTT.

This clonotype appeared many times. This chain connects TRBV29-1 to TRBJ2-3, with 15 bases aligning to TRBD2. The ends lost 5 bases at V and 2 bases at J; junction bases unmatched: 2. The germline V gene has CDR1 SQVTM and CDR2 ANQGSEA. The CDR3 is made up of 15 amino acids. Written as DNA, the CDR3 is TGCAGCGTTAGGACTAGCGGGGGGGCCACAGATACGCAGTATTTT. Translating gives CSVRTSGGATDTQYF.